The clone carrying this T cell receptor (beta chain) was detected only a few times. The record originates from a study of T-cell reconstitution after alpha-beta-depleted transplantation in children. For TCRbeta, the library was prepared with unique molecular identifiers. TCRdb itself ran the PCR reads through MiXCR, one entry per CDR3 protein. The table has nearly 350,000 distinct CDR3 sequences, around 15% seen once. The V and J ends lost 5 bases and 8 bases, in that order; junction bases with no gene match: 8. The CDR3 sequence is 15 residues long. CDR1 is SGHAT, CDR2 FQDESV, per germline (reference sequence).

The specimen comprised PBMCs, mostly from graft donor cells, sampled 360 days after TCRalphabeta/CD19-depleted stem cell transplant. The J gene is TRBJ1-4, the V gene TRBV11-1; 10 bases agree with TRBD1. The source is a male patient between 2 and 10 years old who had a stem cell transplant for acute lymphoblastic leukemia, so the T cells may come from the graft donor. The CDR3 loop reads CASSPPGQGYEKLFF. In DNA, the CDR3 is TGTGCCAGCAGCCCGCCGGGACAGGGGTACGAAAAACTGTTTTTT.